Presented here are 18 T cell receptor beta chains from one specimen sequenced in a study of T cells in localized non-small cell lung cancer. Profiled with immunoSEQ multiplex PCR; TCRdb holds only in-frame clones, not every one. The table shows some 37,000 clones, with around nine tenths occurring only once. Sequenced material: peripheral blood, taken before any cancer treatment. The receptors here all came from a woman between 40 and 69 years old with stage I lung adenocarcinoma.

This rearrangement joins TRBV7-9 to TRBJ2-1, with 8 bases aligning to TRBD1. V trimming: 5 bases; J trimming: 4 bases; junction bases outside the gene matches: 7. There are 15 residues in the CDR3. Germline CDR1 reads SEHNR; CDR2 reads FQNEAQ (reference sequence). This chain's CDR3 is CASSPGTGNYNEQFF. The CDR3 DNA reads TGTGCCAGCAGCCCAGGGACAGGCAATTACAATGAGCAGTTCTTC.

This rearrangement joins TRBV19 to TRBJ1-1; no clear D. Trimming left V 5 bases short and J 6 bases short, with 19 bases between. This CDR3 is built from 15 residues. Germline-derived CDR1 and CDR2 are LNHDA and SQIVND (reference sequence). The CDR3 loop is CASSRYSGLLPEAFF. Written as DNA, the CDR3 is TGTGCCAGTAGTCGCTACTCGGGCCTCTTGCCTGAAGCTTTCTTT.

V usage is TRBV5-1 and J usage is TRBJ1-2; TRBD1 matches at 8 bases. With V trimmed by 4 bases and J by 5 bases, 10 bases remained unmatched. CDR1 and CDR2 from the germline V gene are SGHRS and YFSETQ. The CDR3 has 15 residues. Written as DNA, the CDR3 is TGCGCCAGCAGCGGGGTCGGACAGGGAAGTTATGGCTACACCTTC. This sequence encodes CASSGVGQGSYGYTF. The variable domain in full, with the rest retrieved from reference TRBV5-1 and TRBJ1-2, is KAGVTQTPRYLIKTRGQQVTLSCSPISGHRSVSWYQQTPGQGLQFLFEYFSETQRNKGNFPGRFSGRQFSNSRSEMNVSTLELGDSALYLCASSGVGQGSYGYTFGSGTRLTVV.

V gene TRBV27 combines with J gene TRBJ2-5; TRBD2 matches at 10 bases. Trimming at V came to 3 bases and at J to 5 bases, leaving 6 bases not matched to a gene. Germline values: CDR1 MNHEY, CDR2 SMNVEV (reference sequence). This CDR3 has 15 amino acids. The CDR3 bases are TGTGCCAGCAGTTTCTTCCTAGCGGGAGTTGAGACCCAGTACTTC. Translation: CASSFFLAGVETQYF.

CDR3 bases: TGTGCCAGTAGTTATACCGGGGGTTACGAGCAGTACTTC. Amino acids: CASSYTGGYEQYF. The genes are TRBV19 and TRBJ2-7, with a tentative D call TRBD2 (6 bases). Trimming left V 5 bases short and J 4 bases short, with 12 bases between. CDR1 is LNHDA and CDR2 is SQIVND in the germline V gene (reference sequence). The CDR3 length is 13 residues.

The chain recombines TRBV5-4 with TRBJ2-6; 8 bases align to TRBD2. The germline V gene has CDR1 SGHNT and CDR2 YYREEE (reference sequence). This CDR3 spans 16 amino acids. The V and J ends lost 2 bases and 1 base, in that order; junction bases with no gene match: 2. Here the CDR3 reads CASSLAGASGANVLTF. For the CDR3, the DNA is TGTGCCAGCAGCTTAGCGGGAGCTTCTGGGGCCAACGTCCTGACTTTC.

The chain combines TRBV6-1 with TRBJ2-5; 7 bases are a match to TRBD1. Germline assignment: CDR1 MNHNS and CDR2 SASEGT. This CDR3 contains 15 residues. The J segment lost 1 base and the V segment lost 4 bases, leaving 6 bases of the junction unmatched. For the CDR3, the DNA is TGTGCCAGCAGTGGCGGGTGGACAGGCCAAGAGACCCAGTACTTC. Translating gives CASSGGWTGQETQYF.

The rearrangement uses TRBV4-2 and TRBJ2-7; TRBD1 matches at 12 bases. The CDR3 has 19 amino acids. Germline assignment: CDR1 LGHNA and CDR2 YNFKEQ. V shed 1 base and J 3 bases; nucleotides not matched to a gene: 13. CDR3 nucleotides: TGTGCCAGCAGCCAAGTAGGGGGACAGGGGGCCCAGAAACACTACGAGCAGTACTTC. Encoded protein: CASSQVGGQGAQKHYEQYF.

This chain uses TRBV5-5 with TRBJ1-2, with a possible D match to TRBD1 (6 bases). CDR1 is SGHKS, CDR2 YYEKEE, per germline (reference sequence). The CDR3 contains 14 residues. V was cut by 5 bases and J by 2 bases, with 13 bases left in between. CDR3 loop: CASRLGGQNYGYTF. The CDR3 region has the DNA TGTGCCAGCAGACTGGGGGGGCAGAACTATGGCTACACCTTC.

This clone was seen more than once but under ten times. This chain uses TRBV7-9 with TRBJ1-2; TRBD1 is a possible D gene (6 bases). CDR1 and CDR2 (germline): SEHNR, FQNEAQ (reference sequence). The V and J ends lost 2 bases and 8 bases respectively, with 12 bases between them. This CDR3 contains 13 residues. CDR3 amino acids: CASSLSRGPGYTF. In nucleotides, the CDR3 is TGTGCCAGCAGCTTAAGCCGGGGGCCGGGCTACACCTTC.

The gene calls are TRBV30 and TRBJ2-3, with 7 bases aligning to TRBD1. The CDR3 has 15 amino acids. Germline CDR1 and CDR2: GTSNPN and SVGIG (reference sequence). The V segment lost 4 bases and the J segment 4 bases; nucleotides outside the gene matches: 11. CDR3 nucleotides: TGTGCCTGGACCCAGGGAATCAGGGGGTCAGATACGCAGTATTTT. As protein: CAWTQGIRGSDTQYF. Based on the CDR3 plus reference TRBV30 and TRBJ2-3, the full variable domain is SQTIHQWPATLVQPVGSPLSLECTVEGTSNPNLYWYRQAAGRGLQLLFYSVGIGQISSEVPQNLSASRPQDRQFILSSKKLLLSDSGFYLCAWTQGIRGSDTQYFGPGTRLTVL.

The chain has TRBV6-1 and TRBJ2-3, with 7 bases that match TRBD1. Germline assignment: CDR1 MNHNS and CDR2 SASEGT. The CDR3 spans 14 residues. V shed 9 bases and J 1 base; nucleotides not matched to a gene: 7. CDR3 in amino acids: CASRRQGGTDTQYF. CDR3 in DNA: TGTGCCAGTAGAAGACAGGGCGGCACAGATACGCAGTATTTT.

The chain couples TRBV28 to TRBJ1-5, with 8 bases aligning to TRBD1. CDR3 length equals 15 residues. After removal of 7 bases from V and 2 bases from J, the junction contained 7 bases not matched to a gene. Looked up from germline, CDR1 is MDHEN and CDR2 is SYDVKM. The CDR3: CASITGQGGNQPQHF. DNA for the CDR3: TGTGCCAGCATCACTGGACAGGGTGGCAATCAGCCCCAGCATTTT.

The V call is TRBV2, the J call TRBJ2-2; D is ambiguous. There are 14 residues in the CDR3. Trimming left V 3 bases short and J 5 bases short, with 10 bases between. Germline CDR1 SNHLY, CDR2 FYNNEI. The CDR3, as DNA: TGTGCCAGCAGTGAGCTACAGTCGACCGGGGAGCTGTTTTTT. Its translation is CASSELQSTGELFF.

This sequence joins TRBV11-2 and TRBJ2-3; the match to TRBD1 covers 8 bases. V shed 5 bases and J 8 bases; nucleotides not matched to a gene: 12. Germline loops: CDR1 SGHAT, CDR2 FQNNGV. The CDR3 runs to 15 residues. As DNA, the CDR3 is TGTGCCAGCAGCCAACGGACAGGGTTGGACGGTACGCAGTATTTT. It yields the protein CASSQRTGLDGTQYF. Variable domain in full (rest from reference TRBV11-2 and TRBJ2-3): EAGVAQSPRYKIIEKRQSVAFWCNPISGHATLYWYQQILGQGPKLLIQFQNNGVVDDSQLPKDRFSAERLKGVDSTLKIQPAKLEDSAVYLCASSQRTGLDGTQYFGPGTRLTVL.

The gene calls are TRBV6-1 and TRBJ1-5; 7 bases line up with TRBD1. V lost 3 bases and J lost 6; bases outside the gene matches: 2. The CDR3 is 13 residues long. The germline gives CDR1 MNHNS, CDR2 SASEGT. CDR3 sequence: CASSERQGQPQHF. DNA for the CDR3: TGTGCCAGCAGTGAGAGACAGGGTCAGCCCCAGCATTTT.

V is TRBV27 and J is TRBJ2-3, with 7 bases fitting TRBD2. The CDR3 sequence is 16 residues long. Trimming took 3 bases from V and 1 from J; bases not matched to a gene: 7. The germline CDR1 and CDR2 sequences are MNHEY and SMNVEV (reference sequence). The CDR3 nucleotides read TGTGCCAGCAGTTTCGGGGGGATGGCTGGCACAGATACGCAGTATTTT. As protein: CASSFGGMAGTDTQYF.

The rearrangement links TRBV7-3 to TRBJ2-3; TRBD2 matches 11 bases. Per germline, CDR1 SGHTA and CDR2 FQGTGA. The CDR3 runs to 15 residues. Germline trimming cut 2 bases from V and 6 bases from J; bases unmatched to any gene: 4. The CDR3 coding sequence is TGTGCCAGCAGCTTACCGACTAGCGGGATGGATACGCAGTATTTT. As protein: CASSLPTSGMDTQYF.